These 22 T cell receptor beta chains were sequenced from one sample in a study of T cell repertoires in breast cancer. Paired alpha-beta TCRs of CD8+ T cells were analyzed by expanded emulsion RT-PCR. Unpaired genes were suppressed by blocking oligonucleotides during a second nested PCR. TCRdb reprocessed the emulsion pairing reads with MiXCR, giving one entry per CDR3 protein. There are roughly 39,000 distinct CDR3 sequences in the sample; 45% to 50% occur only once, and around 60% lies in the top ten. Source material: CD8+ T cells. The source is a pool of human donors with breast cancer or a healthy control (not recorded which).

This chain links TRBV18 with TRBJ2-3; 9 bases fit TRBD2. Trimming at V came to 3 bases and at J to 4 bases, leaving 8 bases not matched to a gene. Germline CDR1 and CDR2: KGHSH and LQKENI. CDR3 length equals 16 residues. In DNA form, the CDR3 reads TGTGCCAGCTCACCGGCTAGCGGGGCCCTCCCAGATACGCAGTATTTT. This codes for CASSPASGALPDTQYF.

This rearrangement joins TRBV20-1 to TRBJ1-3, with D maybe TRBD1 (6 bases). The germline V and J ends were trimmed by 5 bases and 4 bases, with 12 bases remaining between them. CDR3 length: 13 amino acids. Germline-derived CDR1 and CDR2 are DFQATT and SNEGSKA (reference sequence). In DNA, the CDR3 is TGCAGTGCTCGAGGGGGAAACGGAAACACCATATATTTT. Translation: CSARGGNGNTIYF.

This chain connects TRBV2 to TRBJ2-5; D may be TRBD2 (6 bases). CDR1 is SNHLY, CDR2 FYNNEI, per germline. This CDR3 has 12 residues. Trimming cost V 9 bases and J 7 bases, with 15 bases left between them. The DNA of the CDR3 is TGTGCCAGTGACGTCGGGGGAGGGACCCAGTACTTC. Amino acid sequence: CASDVGGGTQYF. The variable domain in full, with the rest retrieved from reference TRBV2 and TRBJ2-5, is EPEVTQTPSHQVTQMGQEVILRCVPISNHLYFYWYRQILGQKVEFLVSFYNNEISEKSEIFDDQFSVERPDGSNFTLKIRSTKLEDSAMYFCASDVGGGTQYFGPGTRLLVL.

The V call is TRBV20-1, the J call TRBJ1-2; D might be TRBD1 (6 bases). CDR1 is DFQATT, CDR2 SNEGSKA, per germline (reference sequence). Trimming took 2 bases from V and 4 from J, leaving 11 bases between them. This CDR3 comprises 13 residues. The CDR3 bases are TGCAGTGCTAGATCGCAGGGGCTCTATGGCTACACCTTC. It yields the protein CSARSQGLYGYTF.

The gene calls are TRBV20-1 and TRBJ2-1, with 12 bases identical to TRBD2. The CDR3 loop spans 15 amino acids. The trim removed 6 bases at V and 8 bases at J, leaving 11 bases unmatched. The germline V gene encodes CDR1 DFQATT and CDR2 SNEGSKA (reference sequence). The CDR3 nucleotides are TGCAGTGCGCGACCGACTAGCGGGAGACTATATGAGCAGTTCTTC. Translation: CSARPTSGRLYEQFF.

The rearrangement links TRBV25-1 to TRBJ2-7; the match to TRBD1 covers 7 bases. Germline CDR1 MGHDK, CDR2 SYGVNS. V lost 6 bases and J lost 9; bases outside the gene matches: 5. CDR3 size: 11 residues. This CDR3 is CASRGQLVQYF. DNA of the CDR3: TGTGCCAGCAGGGGACAGCTGGTGCAGTACTTC.

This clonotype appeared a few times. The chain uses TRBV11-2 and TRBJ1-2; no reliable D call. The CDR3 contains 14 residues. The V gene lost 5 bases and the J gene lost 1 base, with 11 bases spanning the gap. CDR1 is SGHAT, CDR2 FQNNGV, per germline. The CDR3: CASSALGGNYGYTF. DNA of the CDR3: TGTGCCAGCAGCGCCCTAGGTGGTAACTATGGCTACACCTTC.

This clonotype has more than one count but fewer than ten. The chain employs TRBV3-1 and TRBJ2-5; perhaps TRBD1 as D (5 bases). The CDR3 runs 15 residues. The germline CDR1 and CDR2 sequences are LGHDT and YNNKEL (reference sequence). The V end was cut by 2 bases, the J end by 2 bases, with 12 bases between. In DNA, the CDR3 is TGTGCCAGCAGCCAACCGTCAGGGATACAAGAGACCCAGTACTTC. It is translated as CASSQPSGIQETQYF.

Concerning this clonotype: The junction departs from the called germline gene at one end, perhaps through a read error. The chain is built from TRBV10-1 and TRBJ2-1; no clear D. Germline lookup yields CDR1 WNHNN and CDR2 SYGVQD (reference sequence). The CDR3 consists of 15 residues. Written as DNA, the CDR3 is TGCGCCAGCAGTGACGCGACGAGCTCCGACAATGAGCAGTTCTTC. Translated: CASSDATSSDNEQFF.

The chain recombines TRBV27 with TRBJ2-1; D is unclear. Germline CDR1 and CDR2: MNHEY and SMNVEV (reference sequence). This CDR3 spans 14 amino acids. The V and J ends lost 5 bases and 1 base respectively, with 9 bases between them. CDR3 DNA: TGTGCCAGCAGTCAAACCCAATCCTACAATGAGCAGTTCTTC. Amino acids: CASSQTQSYNEQFF.

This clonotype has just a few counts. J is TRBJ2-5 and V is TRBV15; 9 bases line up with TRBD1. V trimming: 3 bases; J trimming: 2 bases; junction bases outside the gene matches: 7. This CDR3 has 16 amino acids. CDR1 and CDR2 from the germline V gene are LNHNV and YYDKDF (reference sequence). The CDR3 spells CATSRERQGVQETQYF. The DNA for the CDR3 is TGTGCCACCAGCAGGGAACGACAGGGGGTTCAAGAGACCCAGTACTTC.

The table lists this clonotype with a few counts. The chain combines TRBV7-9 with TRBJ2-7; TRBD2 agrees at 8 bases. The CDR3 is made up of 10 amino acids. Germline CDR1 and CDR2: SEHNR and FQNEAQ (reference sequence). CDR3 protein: CAAGGYEQYF. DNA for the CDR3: TGTGCGGCGGGAGGCTACGAGCAGTACTTC.

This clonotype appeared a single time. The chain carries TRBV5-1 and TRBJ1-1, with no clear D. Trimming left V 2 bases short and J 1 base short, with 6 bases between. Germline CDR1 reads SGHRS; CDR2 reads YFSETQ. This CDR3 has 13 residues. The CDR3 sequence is CASSLGWNTEAFF. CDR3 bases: TGCGCCAGCAGCTTAGGATGGAACACTGAAGCTTTCTTT.

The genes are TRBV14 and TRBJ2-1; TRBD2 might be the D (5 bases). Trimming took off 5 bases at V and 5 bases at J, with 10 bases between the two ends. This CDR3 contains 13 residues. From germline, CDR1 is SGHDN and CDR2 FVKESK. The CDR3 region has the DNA TGTGCCAGCAGCGAGGGAAGGCACAATGAGCAGTTCTTC. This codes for CASSEGRHNEQFF.

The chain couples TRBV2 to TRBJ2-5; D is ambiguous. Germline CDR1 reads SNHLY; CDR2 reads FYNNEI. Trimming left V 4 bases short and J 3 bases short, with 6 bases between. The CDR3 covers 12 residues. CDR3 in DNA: TGTGCCAGCAGTGTGGGCAAAGAGACCCAGTACTTC. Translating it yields CASSVGKETQYF.

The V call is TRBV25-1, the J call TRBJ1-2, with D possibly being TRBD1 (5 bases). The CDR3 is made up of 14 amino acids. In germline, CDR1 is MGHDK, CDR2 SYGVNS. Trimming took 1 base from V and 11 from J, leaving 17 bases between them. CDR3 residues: CASSELGRVEGYTF. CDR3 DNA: TGTGCCAGCAGTGAATTGGGCAGGGTGGAGGGTTACACCTTC.

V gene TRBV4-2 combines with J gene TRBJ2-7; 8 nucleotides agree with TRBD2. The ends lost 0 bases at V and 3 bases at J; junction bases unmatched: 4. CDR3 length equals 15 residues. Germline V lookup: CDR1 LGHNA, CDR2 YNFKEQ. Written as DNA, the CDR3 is TGTGCCAGCAGCCAAGAAACGGGAGGGGGCTACGAGCAGTACTTC. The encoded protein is CASSQETGGGYEQYF.

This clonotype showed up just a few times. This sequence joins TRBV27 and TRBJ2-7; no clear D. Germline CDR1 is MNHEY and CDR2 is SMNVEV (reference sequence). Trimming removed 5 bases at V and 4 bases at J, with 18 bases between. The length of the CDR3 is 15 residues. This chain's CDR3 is CASSPITNARYEQYF. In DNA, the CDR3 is TGTGCCAGCAGTCCGATAACGAACGCTAGGTACGAGCAGTACTTC.

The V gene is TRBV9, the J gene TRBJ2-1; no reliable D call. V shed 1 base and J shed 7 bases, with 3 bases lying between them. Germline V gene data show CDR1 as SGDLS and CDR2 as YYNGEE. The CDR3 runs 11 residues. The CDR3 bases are TGTGCCAGCAGCGTAACTAATGAGCAGTTCTTC. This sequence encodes CASSVTNEQFF.

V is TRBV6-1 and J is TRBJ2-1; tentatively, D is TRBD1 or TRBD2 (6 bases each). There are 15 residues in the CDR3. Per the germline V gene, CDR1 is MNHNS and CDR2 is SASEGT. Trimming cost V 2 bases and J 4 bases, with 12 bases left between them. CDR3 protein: CASSESWGAYNEQFF. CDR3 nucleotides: TGTGCCAGCAGTGAATCGTGGGGGGCGTACAATGAGCAGTTCTTC.

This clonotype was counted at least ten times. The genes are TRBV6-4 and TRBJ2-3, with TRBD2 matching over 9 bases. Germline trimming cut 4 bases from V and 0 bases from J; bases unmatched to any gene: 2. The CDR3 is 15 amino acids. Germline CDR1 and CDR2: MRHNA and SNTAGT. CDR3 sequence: CASSGGGASTDTQYF. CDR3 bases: TGTGCCAGCAGTGGCGGGGGGGCTAGCACAGATACGCAGTATTTT.

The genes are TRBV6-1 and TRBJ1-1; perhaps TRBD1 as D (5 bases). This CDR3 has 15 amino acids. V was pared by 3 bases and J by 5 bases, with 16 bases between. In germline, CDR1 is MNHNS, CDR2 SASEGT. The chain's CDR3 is CASSDPPAGRTEAFF. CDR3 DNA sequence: TGTGCCAGCAGTGACCCCCCCGCAGGGCGGACTGAAGCTTTCTTT.